This TCR beta chain was sequenced in a study of T cells in Graves' hyperthyroidism and ophthalmopathy. RNA transcripts served as the template for amplifying TCR beta CDR3 regions. The HTBI primer set drove a first-round RT-PCR of the TCR CDR3. TCRdb reprocessed the multiplex PCR reads via MiXCR and lists one record per CDR3 protein. The table records more than 600,000 distinct CDR3 sequences, over 15% of them present only once. Diagnoses rested on clinical symptoms, serum thyroxine and TRAb, thyroid ultrasound and orbital computed tomography. This receptor was identified in a man aged 18 to 30 with Graves' hyperthyroidism. The specimen was blood.

The DNA of the CDR3 is TGTGCCAGCTCACCCTATGGGGCAACTAATGAAAAACTGTTTTTT. This translates into CASSPYGATNEKLFF. V usage is TRBV18 and J usage is TRBJ1-4; D uncertain. In germline, CDR1 is KGHSH, CDR2 LQKENI. Trimming cost V 3 bases and J 0 bases, with 8 bases left between them. The CDR3 spans 15 residues.